Shown below are 7 T cell receptor beta chains from a single sample sequenced in a study of T cell responses to AZD1222 COVID-19 vaccine. The repertoire was sequenced with immunoSEQ multiplex PCR; TCRdb's copy has only in-frame clones and lacks some. The table lists under 200,000 clones, roughly 91% of them singletons. Specimen: peripheral blood, collected 28 days after the second AZD1222 dose. Receptors originate from an adult who received the AZD1222 COVID-19 vaccine.

In nucleotides, the CDR3 is TGCGCCAGCAGCCAAGTTGGTCCCCATATGGCAGATACGCAGTATTTT. This gives the protein CASSQVGPHMADTQYF. The chain links TRBV4-3 to TRBJ2-3; D unclear. Germline assignment: CDR1 LGHNA and CDR2 YSLEER. Trimming took 1 base from V and 4 from J, leaving 15 bases between them. The CDR3 extends over 16 amino acids.

The chain joins TRBV7-9 to TRBJ2-3; possible D gene TRBD1, 6 bases. Germline assignment: CDR1 SEHNR and CDR2 FQNEAQ (reference sequence). This CDR3 has 14 residues. Between the trimmed V and J ends, which lost 5 bases and 6 bases, there was a span of 15 bases. This CDR3 is CASSPGGGRDTQYF. The CDR3 nucleotides read TGTGCCAGCAGCCCTGGGGGCGGGCGGGATACGCAGTATTTT.

This rearrangement joins TRBV14 to TRBJ2-7, with D perhaps TRBD1 or TRBD2 (5 bases each). CDR3 length: 16 residues. The V end was cut by 0 bases, the J end by 3 bases, with 15 bases between. Germline-derived CDR1 and CDR2 are SGHDN and FVKESK. CDR3 protein: CASSQEEWGRGYEQYF. The CDR3 DNA reads TGTGCCAGCAGCCAAGAAGAATGGGGGAGAGGCTACGAGCAGTACTTC.

The rearrangement joins TRBV24-1 to TRBJ2-1; a possible D gene is TRBD2 (5 bases). The V and J ends lost 3 bases and 4 bases respectively, with 12 bases between them. The germline V gene encodes CDR1 KGHDR and CDR2 SFDVKD. The CDR3 has 15 residues. For the CDR3, the DNA is TGTGCCACCAGTGATACCGGAGGTGGGTACAATGAGCAGTTCTTC. This translates into CATSDTGGGYNEQFF.

The chain carries TRBV6-5 and TRBJ1-2; 9 nucleotides line up with TRBD1. The CDR3 contains 14 residues. V dropped 5 bases and J dropped 7; count of bases not matched to a gene: 8. Germline V gives CDR1 MNHEY, CDR2 SVGAGI. The CDR3 coding sequence is TGTGCCAGCAGTCCAATTACAGGGGGCGGTGGCTACACCTTC. Translated: CASSPITGGGGYTF.

The J gene is TRBJ1-4, the V gene TRBV2; no clear D. This CDR3 region has 15 residues. Germline values: CDR1 SNHLY, CDR2 FYNNEI. The ends were cut back, 1 base at V and 5 bases at J, with 11 bases in the middle. The CDR3: CASSEDGRQNEKLFF. The DNA of the CDR3 is TGTGCCAGCAGTGAAGACGGCAGACAAAATGAAAAACTGTTTTTT.

For the CDR3, the DNA is TGTGCCAGCAGCGTAGTGGCGGGGGGCTGGGAGACCCAGTACTTC. Amino acid sequence: CASSVVAGGWETQYF. This chain links TRBV9 with TRBJ2-5, with 8 bases lining up with TRBD2. The CDR3 is made up of 15 amino acids. CDR1 SGDLS and CDR2 YYNGEE come from the germline V gene. V shed 0 bases and J 5 bases; nucleotides not matched to a gene: 6.